Below are 28 T cell receptor beta chains sequenced from a single sample in a study of blood T cells in healthy people across ages. Primers used in a second PCR of about 7 to 12 cycles were a sample-barcoded 5' primer and a J-beta primer mix. TCRdb re-called the 5' RACE reads through MiXCR, storing one row per CDR3 protein. The repertoire holds more than 700,000 distinct CDR3 sequences, with around half as singletons. Material: blood. Receptors were obtained from an elderly man in good health.

V and J are TRBV20-1 and TRBJ2-3; 9 bases are a match to TRBD2. J was trimmed by 12 bases and V by 5 bases; bases with no gene match: 15. This CDR3 region has 14 residues. Germline loops: CDR1 DFQATT, CDR2 SNEGSKA (reference sequence). The CDR3 bases are TGCAGTGCTTGGGAGGTAGCGGGGGCCGGTCCACAGTATTTT. Amino acid sequence: CSAWEVAGAGPQYF.

As to this clonotype: At one of its ends the junction is not consistent with the germline gene, which may arise from a read error. The chain recombines TRBV7-2 with TRBJ2-1; D gene unclear. The CDR3 is 16 amino acids. Per germline, CDR1 SGHTA and CDR2 FQGNSA. CDR3 nucleotide sequence: TGTGCCAACAGCCCTCATATGCCCGGATCCTACAATGAGCAGTTCTTC. Amino acids: CANSPHMPGSYNEQFF. Together with reference TRBV7-2 and TRBJ2-1, the CDR3 gives the full variable domain: GAGVSQSPSNKVTEKGKDVELRCDPISGHTALYWYRQSLGQGLEFLIYFQGNSAPDKSGLPSDRFSAERTGGSVSTLTIQRTQQEDSAVYLCANSPHMPGSYNEQFFGPGTRLTVL.

The genes are TRBV20-1 and TRBJ2-2; TRBD2 matches 7 bases. Germline trimming cut 6 bases from V and 1 base from J; bases unmatched to any gene: 5. Germline V gives CDR1 DFQATT, CDR2 SNEGSKA (reference sequence). CDR3 length equals 14 residues. The CDR3 DNA is TGCAGTGCACCCTCTAGCGGGAACACCGGGGAGCTGTTTTTT. Protein sequence: CSAPSSGNTGELFF.

To note about this clonotype: This clone may be a read error of a much larger clone one base away. The V gene is TRBV5-1, the J gene TRBJ2-1, with 10 bases lining up with TRBD2. The assigned J gene may be wrong: the sequence end matches TRBJ2-7 better. Germline lookup yields CDR1 SGHRS and CDR2 YFSETQ. The CDR3 runs to 16 residues. CDR3 nucleotide sequence: TGCGCCAGCAGCTTGGAAATAGCGGGAGGACACAATGAGCAGTACTTC. Protein sequence: CASSLEIAGGHNEQYF.

V and J are TRBV28 and TRBJ2-1, with 7 bases aligning to TRBD2. This CDR3 comprises 16 residues. From germline, CDR1 is MDHEN and CDR2 SYDVKM. Trimming at V came to 5 bases and at J to 6 bases, leaving 13 bases not matched to a gene. In nucleotides, the CDR3 is TGTGCCAGCAGTATCTCGTCGGCGGGAGCGATCAATGAGCAGTTCTTC. Protein: CASSISSAGAINEQFF.

Of note for this clonotype: A much more abundant neighbour one base away suggests this may be a read error. The genes are TRBV20-1 and TRBJ2-3; 7 bases fit TRBD2. CDR3 length: 14 amino acids. Germline V gives CDR1 DFQATT, CDR2 SNEGSKA (reference sequence). The trim removed 5 bases at V and 5 bases at J, leaving 10 bases unmatched. CDR3 DNA: TGCAGTGCTCTTACTAGCGCCGGCATAGATACGCAGTATTTT. Translation gives CSALTSAGIDTQYF.

V and J are TRBV7-8 and TRBJ2-2; no firm D call. V was clipped by 6 bases and J by 4 bases, with 9 bases between them. The CDR3 totals 13 residues. The germline V gene has CDR1 SGHVS and CDR2 FQNEAQ. CDR3 sequence reads: CASSMILTGELFF. The DNA for the CDR3 is TGTGCCAGCAGTATGATCCTCACCGGGGAGCTGTTTTTT. Full variable domain (remainder filled in from reference TRBV7-8 and TRBJ2-2): GAGVSQSPRYKVAKRGQDVALRCDPISGHVSLFWYQQALGQGPEFLTYFQNEAQLDKSGLPSDRFFAERPEGSVSTLKIQRTQQEDSAVYLCASSMILTGELFFGEGSRLTVL.

The chain joins TRBV20-1 to TRBJ1-4; 10 nucleotides align to TRBD1. In germline, CDR1 is DFQATT, CDR2 SNEGSKA (reference sequence). With V trimmed by 1 base and J by 5 bases, 16 bases remained unmatched. This CDR3 comprises 19 residues. The CDR3 protein is CSARGFQIPRGQGNEKLFF. The DNA of the CDR3 is TGCAGTGCTAGAGGATTCCAGATTCCAAGGGGACAGGGGAATGAAAAACTGTTTTTT.

The chain combines TRBV5-1 with TRBJ1-5; D ambiguous. This CDR3 contains 15 residues. Germline-derived CDR1 and CDR2 are SGHRS and YFSETQ. V lost 0 bases and J lost 0, with 7 bases in between. Written as DNA, the CDR3 is TGCGCCAGCAGCTTGGGGGTAGGTAGCAATCAGCCCCAGCATTTT. Protein sequence: CASSLGVGSNQPQHF. The full variable domain, with the rest looked up from reference TRBV5-1 and TRBJ1-5, is KAGVTQTPRYLIKTRGQQVTLSCSPISGHRSVSWYQQTPGQGLQFLFEYFSETQRNKGNFPGRFSGRQFSNSRSEMNVSTLELGDSALYLCASSLGVGSNQPQHFGDGTRLSIL.

The chain joins TRBV24-1 to TRBJ2-5; possibly TRBD1 for D (6 bases). Judging by the DNA end, TRBJ2-7 fits better; the J call may be wrong. The CDR3 covers 13 residues. Germline V CDR1 and CDR2: KGHDR, SFDVKD. The CDR3 sequence is CATSDPGVNEQYF. The DNA of the CDR3 is TGTGCCACCAGTGATCCAGGGGTAAACGAGCAGTACTTC.

The chain combines TRBV7-9 with TRBJ1-2; 7 bases are shared with TRBD1. J gave up 1 base and V 4 bases, and 9 bases lay outside the gene matches. Germline V CDR1 and CDR2: SEHNR, FQNEAQ (reference sequence). CDR3 length: 16 residues. The CDR3 sequence is CASSSRDSGINYGYTF. In DNA, the CDR3 is TGTGCCAGCAGCTCCCGGGACAGCGGGATTAACTATGGCTACACCTTC.

The J gene is TRBJ2-4, the V gene TRBV5-1; 11 nucleotides agree with TRBD1. The J call is doubtful: the DNA matches TRBJ2-7 better. The germline CDR1 and CDR2 sequences are SGHRS and YFSETQ. This CDR3 contains 13 residues. The CDR3 DNA follows: TGCGCCAGCACCAGGACAGGGGGCAGCGAGCAGTACTTC. Translating it yields CASTRTGGSEQYF.

Concerning this clonotype itself: It may be a read error: a sequence one base away is much more abundant. The chain couples TRBV7-2 to TRBJ2-1; TRBD2 might be the D (5 bases). V dropped 2 bases and J dropped 0 bases, with 8 bases sitting between them. The germline CDR1 and CDR2 sequences are SGHTA and FQGNSA. This CDR3 has 15 amino acids. The DNA for the CDR3 is TGTGCCAGCAGCTTACCGGGGAGCTCCTACAATGAGCAGTTCTTC. It translates to CASSLPGSSYNEQFF. Looking up the rest from reference TRBV7-2 and TRBJ2-1 gives the full variable domain: GAGVSQSPSNKVTEKGKDVELRCDPISGHTALYWYRQSLGQGLEFLIYFQGNSAPDKSGLPSDRFSAERTGGSVSTLTIQRTQQEDSAVYLCASSLPGSSYNEQFFGPGTRLTVL.

The chain employs TRBV7-2 and TRBJ2-3; weak D call: TRBD1 (6 bases). V was clipped by 7 bases and J by 2 bases, with 13 bases between them. Germline CDR1 SGHTA, CDR2 FQGNSA. The CDR3 has 14 residues. In DNA, the CDR3 is TGTGCCAGCACCCTAGGGGGTTACACAGATACGCAGTATTTT. It encodes CASTLGGYTDTQYF.

The gene calls are TRBV20-1 and TRBJ1-2; D remains ambiguous. Germline CDR1 and CDR2: DFQATT and SNEGSKA (reference sequence). The CDR3 sequence is 14 residues long. V lost 6 bases and J lost 3, with 17 bases in between. The CDR3 DNA sequence: TGCAGTGCGCCGACCTGGGTTTCGGACTATGGCTACACCTTC. This encodes CSAPTWVSDYGYTF.

This clonotype was detected ten times or more. This chain links TRBV9 with TRBJ2-5; 7 nucleotides match TRBD2. Germline CDR1 reads SGDLS; CDR2 reads YYNGEE. The CDR3 contains 14 residues. The ends lost 4 bases at V and 0 bases at J; junction bases unmatched: 3. The CDR3: CASSRGGYQETQYF. The CDR3 DNA reads TGTGCCAGCAGCCGGGGAGGGTACCAAGAGACCCAGTACTTC.

This sequence joins TRBV20-1 and TRBJ2-1, with 10 bases fitting TRBD1. The V segment lost 6 bases and the J segment 6 bases; nucleotides outside the gene matches: 11. Looked up from germline, CDR1 is DFQATT and CDR2 is SNEGSKA (reference sequence). CDR3 length: 15 amino acids. The CDR3 protein is CSALTGTGVPNEQFF. The CDR3 DNA is TGCAGTGCCCTAACCGGGACAGGGGTTCCCAATGAGCAGTTCTTC.

The chain uses TRBV5-1 and TRBJ2-5, with a tentative D call TRBD1 (5 bases). This CDR3 region has 14 residues. Germline lookup yields CDR1 SGHRS and CDR2 YFSETQ. Deletions cut 0 bases from V and 11 bases from J, with 17 bases between. CDR3 region: CASSLEGIYNEQYF. The CDR3 DNA reads as TGCGCCAGCAGCTTGGAGGGGATCTACAATGAGCAGTACTTC.

This clonotype showed up just once. The rearrangement uses TRBV10-3 and TRBJ2-1, with TRBD2 matching 14 bases. Germline V gene sequence: CDR1 ENHRY, CDR2 SYGVKD. This CDR3 is 15 amino acids long. The ends lost 6 bases at V and 6 bases at J; junction bases unmatched: 4. In DNA, the CDR3 is TGTGCCATCAGCGGAGGACTAGCGGGAGGCAATGAGCAGTTCTTC. Translated, it gives CAISGGLAGGNEQFF.

The V call is TRBV28, the J call TRBJ2-3; possibly TRBD1 for D (7 bases). The V and J ends lost 6 bases and 2 bases respectively, with 21 bases between them. The germline gives CDR1 MDHEN, CDR2 SYDVKM. The CDR3 is 17 amino acids. CDR3 sequence: CASSQPVAGGTTDTQYF. The DNA for the CDR3 is TGTGCCAGCAGCCAACCTGTGGCAGGGGGGACCACAGATACGCAGTATTTT.

This clonotype was seen more than once but under ten times. For the CDR3, the DNA is TGCGCCAGCAGCCAACCGACACGGGCCTGGGGGCAGTTCTTC. It translates to CASSQPTRAWGQFF. V usage is TRBV4-1 and J usage is TRBJ2-1; D is ambiguous. CDR3 length: 14 amino acids. Germline-derived CDR1 and CDR2 are MGHRA and YSYEKL. V lost 2 bases and J 12 bases, leaving 17 bases between the germline ends.

DNA of the CDR3: TGTGCCACCAGCACCCCGGGACGGCAAAATGAGCAGTACTTC. Translating gives CATSTPGRQNEQYF. The chain employs TRBV15 and TRBJ2-7; D tentatively reads TRBD1 or TRBD2 (5 bases each). The CDR3 sequence is 14 residues long. V shed 4 bases and J shed 7 bases, with 17 bases lying between them. Germline values: CDR1 LNHNV, CDR2 YYDKDF (reference sequence).

This clonotype was picked up one time. The chain joins TRBV7-2 to TRBJ1-1, with a possible D match to TRBD1 (6 bases). CDR3 length: 14 amino acids. Looked up from germline, CDR1 is SGHTA and CDR2 is FQGNSA. V dropped 4 bases and J dropped 5 bases, with 14 bases sitting between them. CDR3 DNA sequence: TGTGCCAGCAGCTCAACAGGGCTAGGTACTGAAGCTTTCTTT. This codes for CASSSTGLGTEAFF.

This clonotype was seen just once. The junction departs from germline at one end; a sequencing error may be responsible. This chain links TRBV7-3 with TRBJ2-1; D may be TRBD2 (6 bases). The J call may not be correct, given that the DNA end is closer to TRBJ2-7. Germline V gene data show CDR1 as SGHTA and CDR2 as FQGTGA. There are 14 residues in the CDR3. This CDR3 reads CTSSLTSSYNEQYF. CDR3 coding DNA: TGTACCAGCAGCTTAACTAGCTCCTACAATGAGCAGTACTTC.

The chain recombines TRBV27 with TRBJ2-7; the D is unclear. V dropped 2 bases and J dropped 0 bases, with 8 bases sitting between them. The CDR3 is 14 residues long. Germline values: CDR1 MNHEY, CDR2 SMNVEV (reference sequence). As DNA, the CDR3 is TGTGCCAGCAGTTTAATGGCAAACTCCTACGAGCAGTACTTC. Its translation: CASSLMANSYEQYF.

The chain employs TRBV7-8 and TRBJ2-1; 12 bases match TRBD2. V shed 4 bases and J 9 bases; nucleotides not matched to a gene: 7. CDR1 SGHVS and CDR2 FQNEAQ come from the germline V gene. This CDR3 comprises 15 residues. CDR3 region: CASSSTSGRSGEQFF. The CDR3 coding sequence is TGTGCCAGCAGCTCCACTAGCGGGAGGTCTGGTGAGCAGTTCTTC. Full variable domain (rest looked up from reference TRBV7-8 and TRBJ2-1): GAGVSQSPRYKVAKRGQDVALRCDPISGHVSLFWYQQALGQGPEFLTYFQNEAQLDKSGLPSDRFFAERPEGSVSTLKIQRTQQEDSAVYLCASSSTSGRSGEQFFGPGTRLTVL.

This clonotype appeared a single time. At one boundary the junction diverges from the germline segment, which might be a read error. The rearrangement joins TRBV24-1 to TRBJ2-1, with a weak D call TRBD2 (6 bases). The CDR3 extends over 15 amino acids. Germline CDR1 is KGHDR and CDR2 is SFDVKD. CDR3 loop: CTTSDLARGGNEQFF. In DNA, the CDR3 is TGTACCACCAGTGATTTGGCAAGGGGAGGTAATGAGCAGTTCTTC.

This clonotype was found many times. V gene TRBV12-3 or TRBV12-4 combines with J gene TRBJ2-5; D unclear. V lost 4 bases to trimming and J lost 8 bases, with 11 bases between them. The CDR3 is made up of 12 amino acids. In DNA form, the CDR3 reads TGTGCCAGCAGTTCGAGCCCAGGAACCCAGTACTTC. This gives the protein CASSSSPGTQYF.